This entry is about one TCR beta chain. The sample is drawn from a study of blood T cell repertoires in COVID-19. The overall study: Samples came from the United States, Italy and Spain, spanning acute and convalescent COVID-19. The analysed material was cDNA or gDNA that came from T cells, B-cell-depleted T cells, or PBMCs.

Germline CDR1 and CDR2: WSHSY and SAAADI. The CDR3 contains 15 residues. With V trimmed by 8 bases and J by 0 bases, 9 bases remained unmatched. As handled by the study authors: Amplification of reference gene primers provided the estimated nucleated cell counts. The protocol was immunoSEQ multiplex PCR, while the TCRdb copy is restricted to in-frame clones and leaves out a portion. V and J calls and clone size are those listed in that table; D and trimming were worked out from the DNA. The profile covers 230,000 or so clones, with more than 65% appearing a single time and less than 5.5% taken by the ten largest.

The chain recombines TRBV10-2 with TRBJ1-2; 7 bases align to TRBD1. Sequenced: peripheral blood. The TCR comes from a man in his fifties with active or convalescent COVID-19. This CDR3 reads CASRTGGLANYGYTF. The CDR3 DNA reads TGCGCCAGCCGGACAGGAGGATTAGCTAACTATGGCTACACCTTC.